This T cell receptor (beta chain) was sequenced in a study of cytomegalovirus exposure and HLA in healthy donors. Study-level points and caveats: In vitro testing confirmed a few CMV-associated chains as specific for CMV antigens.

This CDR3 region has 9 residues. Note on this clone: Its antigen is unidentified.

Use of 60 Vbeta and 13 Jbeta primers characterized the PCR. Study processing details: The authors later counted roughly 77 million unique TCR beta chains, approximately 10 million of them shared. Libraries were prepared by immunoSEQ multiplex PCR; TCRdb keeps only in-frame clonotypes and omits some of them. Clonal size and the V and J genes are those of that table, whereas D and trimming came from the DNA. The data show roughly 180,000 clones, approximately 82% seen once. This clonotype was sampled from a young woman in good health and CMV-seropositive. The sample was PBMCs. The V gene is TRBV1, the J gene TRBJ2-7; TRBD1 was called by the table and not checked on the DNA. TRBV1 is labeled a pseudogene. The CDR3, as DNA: TGCACCAGCAGCGACAGACAGTACTTC. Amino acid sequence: CTSSDRQYF.